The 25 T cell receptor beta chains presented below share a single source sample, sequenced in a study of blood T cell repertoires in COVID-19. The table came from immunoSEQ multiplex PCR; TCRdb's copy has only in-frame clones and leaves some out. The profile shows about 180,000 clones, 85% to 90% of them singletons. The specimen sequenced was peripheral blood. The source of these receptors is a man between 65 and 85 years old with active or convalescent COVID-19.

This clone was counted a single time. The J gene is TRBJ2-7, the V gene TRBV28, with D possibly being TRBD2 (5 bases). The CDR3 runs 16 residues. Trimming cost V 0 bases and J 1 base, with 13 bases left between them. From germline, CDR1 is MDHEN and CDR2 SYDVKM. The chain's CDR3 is CASSLWSGEGSYEQYF. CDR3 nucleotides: TGTGCCAGCAGTTTATGGTCAGGCGAGGGTTCCTACGAGCAGTACTTC. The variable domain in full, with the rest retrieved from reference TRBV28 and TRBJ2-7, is DVKVTQSSRYLVKRTGEKVFLECVQDMDHENMFWYRQDPGLGLRLIYFSYDVKMKEKGDIPEGYSVSREKKERFSLILESASTNQTSMYLCASSLWSGEGSYEQYFGPGTRLTVT.

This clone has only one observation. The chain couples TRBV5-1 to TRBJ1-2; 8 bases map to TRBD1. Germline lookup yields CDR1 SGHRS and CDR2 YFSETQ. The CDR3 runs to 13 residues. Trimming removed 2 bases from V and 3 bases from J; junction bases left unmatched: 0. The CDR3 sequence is CASSLQGDYGYTF. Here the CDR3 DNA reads TGCGCCAGCAGCTTACAGGGGGACTATGGCTACACCTTC.

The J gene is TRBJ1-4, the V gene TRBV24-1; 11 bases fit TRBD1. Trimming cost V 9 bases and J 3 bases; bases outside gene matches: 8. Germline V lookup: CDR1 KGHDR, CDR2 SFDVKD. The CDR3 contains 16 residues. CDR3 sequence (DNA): TGTGCCACCGGAGCCGGGGGACAGGGGGCTAATGAAAAACTGTTTTTT. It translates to CATGAGGQGANEKLFF.

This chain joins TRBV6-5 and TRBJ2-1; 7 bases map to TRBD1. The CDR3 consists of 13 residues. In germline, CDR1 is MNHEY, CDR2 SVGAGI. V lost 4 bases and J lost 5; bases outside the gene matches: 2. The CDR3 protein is CASSSDRHNEQFF. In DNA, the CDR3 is TGTGCCAGCAGTTCGGACAGGCACAATGAGCAGTTCTTC.

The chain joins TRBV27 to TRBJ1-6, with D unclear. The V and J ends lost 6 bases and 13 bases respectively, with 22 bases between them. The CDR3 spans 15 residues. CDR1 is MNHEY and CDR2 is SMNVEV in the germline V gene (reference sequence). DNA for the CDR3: TGTGCCAGCAGCCCTTTAAGCGTCGCCAAGAAGCCCCTCCACTTT. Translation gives CASSPLSVAKKPLHF.

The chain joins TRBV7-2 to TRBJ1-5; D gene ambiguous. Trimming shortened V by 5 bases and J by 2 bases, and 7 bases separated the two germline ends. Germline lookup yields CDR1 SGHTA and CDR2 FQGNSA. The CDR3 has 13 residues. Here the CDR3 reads CASSPVGNQPQHF. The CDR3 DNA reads TGTGCCAGCAGCCCCGTTGGCAATCAGCCCCAGCATTTT.

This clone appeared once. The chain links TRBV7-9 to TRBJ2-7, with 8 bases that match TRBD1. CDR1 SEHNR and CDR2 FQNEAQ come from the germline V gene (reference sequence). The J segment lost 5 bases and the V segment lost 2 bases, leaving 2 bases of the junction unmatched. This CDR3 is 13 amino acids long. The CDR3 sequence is CASSLYRGNEQYF. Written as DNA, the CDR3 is TGTGCCAGCAGCTTATACAGGGGGAACGAGCAGTACTTC.

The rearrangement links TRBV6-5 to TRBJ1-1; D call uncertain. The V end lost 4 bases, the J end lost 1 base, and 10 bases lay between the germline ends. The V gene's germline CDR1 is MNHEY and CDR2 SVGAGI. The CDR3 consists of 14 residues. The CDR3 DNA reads TGTGCCAGCAGTTTACCGGGGAAGAACACTGAAGCTTTCTTT. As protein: CASSLPGKNTEAFF.

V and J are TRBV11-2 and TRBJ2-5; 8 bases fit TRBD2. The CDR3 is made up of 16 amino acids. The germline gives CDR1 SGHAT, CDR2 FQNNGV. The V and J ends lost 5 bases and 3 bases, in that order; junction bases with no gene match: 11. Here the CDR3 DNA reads TGTGCCAGCAGCCTCACTAGCGGCCCAGTCAAAGAGACCCAGTACTTC. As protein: CASSLTSGPVKETQYF.

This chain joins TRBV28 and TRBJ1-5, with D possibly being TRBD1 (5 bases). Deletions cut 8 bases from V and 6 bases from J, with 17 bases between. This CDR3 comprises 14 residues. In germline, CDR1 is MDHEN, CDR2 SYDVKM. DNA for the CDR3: TGTGCCAGCTGTCCAGGGACGGGGGGTCAGCCCCAGCATTTT. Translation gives CASCPGTGGQPQHF.

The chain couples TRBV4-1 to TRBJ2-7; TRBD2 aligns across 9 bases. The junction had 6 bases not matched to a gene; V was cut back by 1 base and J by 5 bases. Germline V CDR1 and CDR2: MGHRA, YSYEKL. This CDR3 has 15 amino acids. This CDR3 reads CASSQGLAGNNEQYF. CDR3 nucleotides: TGCGCCAGCAGCCAAGGGCTAGCGGGGAATAACGAGCAGTACTTC.

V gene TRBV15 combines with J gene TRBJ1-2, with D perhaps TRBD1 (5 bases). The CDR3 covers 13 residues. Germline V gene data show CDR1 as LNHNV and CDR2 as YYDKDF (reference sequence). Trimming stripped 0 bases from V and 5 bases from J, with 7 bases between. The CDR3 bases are TGTGCCACCAGCAGAGACAGACAGTATGGCTACACCTTC. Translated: CATSRDRQYGYTF. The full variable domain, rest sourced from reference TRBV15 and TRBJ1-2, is DAMVIQNPRYQVTQFGKPVTLSCSQTLNHNVMYWYQQKSSQAPKLLFHYYDKDFNNEADTPDNFQSRRPNTSFCFLDIRSPGLGDTAMYLCATSRDRQYGYTFGSGTRLTVV.

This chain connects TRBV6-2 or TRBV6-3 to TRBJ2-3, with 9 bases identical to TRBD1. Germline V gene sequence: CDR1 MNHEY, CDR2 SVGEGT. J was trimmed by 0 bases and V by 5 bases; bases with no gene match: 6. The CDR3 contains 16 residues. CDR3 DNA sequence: TGTGCCAGCAGTCATGGGACAGGGCTGAGCACAGATACGCAGTATTTT. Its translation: CASSHGTGLSTDTQYF.

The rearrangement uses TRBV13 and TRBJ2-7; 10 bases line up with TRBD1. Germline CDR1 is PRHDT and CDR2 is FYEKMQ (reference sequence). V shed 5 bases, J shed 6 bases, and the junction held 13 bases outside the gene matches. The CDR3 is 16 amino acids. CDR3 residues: CASSIPTGTGEAEQYF. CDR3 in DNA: TGTGCCAGCAGCATCCCGACCGGGACAGGGGAGGCCGAGCAGTACTTC.

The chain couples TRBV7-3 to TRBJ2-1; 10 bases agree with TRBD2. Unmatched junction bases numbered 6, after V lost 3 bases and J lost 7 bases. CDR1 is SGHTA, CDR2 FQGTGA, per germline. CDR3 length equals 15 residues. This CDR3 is CASSFLAGVGNEQFF. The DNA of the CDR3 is TGTGCCAGCAGCTTTCTAGCGGGAGTCGGTAATGAGCAGTTCTTC.

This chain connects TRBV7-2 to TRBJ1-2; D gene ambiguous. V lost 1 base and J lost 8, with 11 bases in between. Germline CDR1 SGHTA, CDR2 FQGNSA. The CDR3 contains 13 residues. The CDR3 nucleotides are TGTGCCAGCAGCTTAGTAGGTCGGGGAGGCTACACCTTC. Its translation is CASSLVGRGGYTF.

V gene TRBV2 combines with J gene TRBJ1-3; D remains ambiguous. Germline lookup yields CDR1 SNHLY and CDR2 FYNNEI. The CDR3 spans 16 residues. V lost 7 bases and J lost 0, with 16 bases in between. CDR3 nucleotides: TGTGCCAGCACCCCCCACCCTGGTAGCTCTGGAAACACCATATATTTT. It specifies CASTPHPGSSGNTIYF.

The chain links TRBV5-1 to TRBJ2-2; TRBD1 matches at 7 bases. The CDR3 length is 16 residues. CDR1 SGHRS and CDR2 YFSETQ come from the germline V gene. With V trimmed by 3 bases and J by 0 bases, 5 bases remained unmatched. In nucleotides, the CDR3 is TGCGCCAGCAGCTACCTGACAGGGCCGAACACCGGGGAGCTGTTTTTT. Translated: CASSYLTGPNTGELFF.

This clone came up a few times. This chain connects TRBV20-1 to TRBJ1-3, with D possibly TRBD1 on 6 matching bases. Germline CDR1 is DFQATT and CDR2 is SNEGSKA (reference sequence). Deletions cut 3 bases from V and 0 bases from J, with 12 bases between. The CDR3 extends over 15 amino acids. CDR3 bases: TGCAGTGCTAGTGGGGGGACACTCTCTGGAAACACCATATATTTT. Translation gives CSASGGTLSGNTIYF.

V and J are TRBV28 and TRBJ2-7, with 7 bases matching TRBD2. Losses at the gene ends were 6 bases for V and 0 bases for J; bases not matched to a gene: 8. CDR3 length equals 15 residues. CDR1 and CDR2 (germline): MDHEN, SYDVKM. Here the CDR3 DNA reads TGTGCCAGCAGCGATCCTAGCGGCAGCTCCTACGAGCAGTACTTC. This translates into CASSDPSGSSYEQYF.

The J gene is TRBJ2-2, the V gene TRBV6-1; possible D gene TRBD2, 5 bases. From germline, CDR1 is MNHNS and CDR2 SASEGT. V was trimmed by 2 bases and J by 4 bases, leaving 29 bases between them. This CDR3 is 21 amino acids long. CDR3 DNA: TGTGCCAGCAGTGAAAAACCGAACCTCGTGTCGGGGTTTTTAACCACCGGGGAGCTGTTTTTT. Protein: CASSEKPNLVSGFLTTGELFF.

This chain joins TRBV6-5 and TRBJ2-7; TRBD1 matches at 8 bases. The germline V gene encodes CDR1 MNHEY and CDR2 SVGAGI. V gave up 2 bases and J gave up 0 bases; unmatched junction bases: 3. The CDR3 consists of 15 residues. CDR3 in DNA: TGTGCCAGCAGTTACGACAGGGGAAGCTCCTACGAGCAGTACTTC. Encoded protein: CASSYDRGSSYEQYF.

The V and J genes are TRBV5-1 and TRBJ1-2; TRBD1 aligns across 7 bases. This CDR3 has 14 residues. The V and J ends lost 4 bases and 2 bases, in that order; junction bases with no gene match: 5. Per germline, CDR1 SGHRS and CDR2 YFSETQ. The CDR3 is CASSAETGNYGYTF. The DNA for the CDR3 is TGCGCCAGCAGCGCGGAGACAGGGAACTATGGCTACACCTTC.

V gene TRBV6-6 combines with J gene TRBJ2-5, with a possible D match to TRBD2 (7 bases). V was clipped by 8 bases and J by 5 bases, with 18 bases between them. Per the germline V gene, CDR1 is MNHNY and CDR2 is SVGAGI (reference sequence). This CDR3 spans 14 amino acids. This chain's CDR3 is CASLEGGRLETQYF. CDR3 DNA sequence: TGTGCCAGCTTGGAGGGGGGGAGGTTGGAGACCCAGTACTTC.

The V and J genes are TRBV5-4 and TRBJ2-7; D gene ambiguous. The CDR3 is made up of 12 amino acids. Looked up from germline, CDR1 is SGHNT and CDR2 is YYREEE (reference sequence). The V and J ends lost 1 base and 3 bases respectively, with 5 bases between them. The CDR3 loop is CASSLLNYEQYF. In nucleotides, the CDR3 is TGTGCCAGCAGCTTGCTTAACTACGAGCAGTACTTC.